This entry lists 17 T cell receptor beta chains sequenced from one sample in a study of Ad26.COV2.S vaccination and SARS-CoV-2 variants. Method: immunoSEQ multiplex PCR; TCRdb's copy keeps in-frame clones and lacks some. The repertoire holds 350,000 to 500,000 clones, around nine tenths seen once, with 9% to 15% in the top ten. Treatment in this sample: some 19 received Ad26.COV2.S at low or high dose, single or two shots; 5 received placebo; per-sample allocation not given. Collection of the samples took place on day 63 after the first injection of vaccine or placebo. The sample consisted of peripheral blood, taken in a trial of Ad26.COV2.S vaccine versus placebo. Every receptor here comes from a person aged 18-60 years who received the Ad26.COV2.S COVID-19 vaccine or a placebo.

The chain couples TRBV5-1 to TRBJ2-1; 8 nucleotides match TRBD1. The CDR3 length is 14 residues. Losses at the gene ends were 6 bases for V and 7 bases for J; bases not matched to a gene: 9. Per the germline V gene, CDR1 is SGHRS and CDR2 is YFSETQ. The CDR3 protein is CASTTGEGFNEQFF. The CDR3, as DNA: TGCGCCAGCACGACAGGGGAAGGTTTTAATGAGCAGTTCTTC.

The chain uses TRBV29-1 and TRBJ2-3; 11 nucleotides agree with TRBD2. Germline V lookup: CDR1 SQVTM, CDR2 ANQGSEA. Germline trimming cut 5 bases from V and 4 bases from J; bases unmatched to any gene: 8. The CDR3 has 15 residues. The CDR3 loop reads CSVNYLAGGADTQYF. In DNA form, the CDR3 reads TGCAGCGTTAACTATTTAGCGGGAGGGGCAGATACGCAGTATTTT.

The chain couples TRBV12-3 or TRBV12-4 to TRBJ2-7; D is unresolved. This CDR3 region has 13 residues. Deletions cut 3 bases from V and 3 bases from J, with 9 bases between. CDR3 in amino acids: CASSFSQFYEQYF. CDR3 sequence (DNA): TGTGCCAGCAGTTTCTCTCAGTTCTACGAGCAGTACTTC.

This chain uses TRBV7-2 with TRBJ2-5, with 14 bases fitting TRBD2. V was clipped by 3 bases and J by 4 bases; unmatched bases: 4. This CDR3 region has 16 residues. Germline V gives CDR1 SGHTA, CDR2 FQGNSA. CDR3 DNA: TGTGCCAGCAGCTTTAGACTAGCGGGAGGGGGAGAGACCCAGTACTTC. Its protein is CASSFRLAGGGETQYF.

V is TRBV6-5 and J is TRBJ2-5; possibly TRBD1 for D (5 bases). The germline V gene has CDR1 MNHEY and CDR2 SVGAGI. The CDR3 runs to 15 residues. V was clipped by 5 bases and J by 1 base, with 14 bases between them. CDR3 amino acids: CASSPLGESQETQYF. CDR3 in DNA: TGTGCCAGCAGTCCCCTAGGGGAATCCCAAGAGACCCAGTACTTC.

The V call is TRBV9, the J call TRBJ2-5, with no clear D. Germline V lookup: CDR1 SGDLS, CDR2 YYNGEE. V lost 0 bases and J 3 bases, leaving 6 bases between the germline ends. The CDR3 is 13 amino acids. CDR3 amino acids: CASSVGPEETQYF. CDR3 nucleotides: TGTGCCAGCAGCGTAGGCCCAGAAGAGACCCAGTACTTC. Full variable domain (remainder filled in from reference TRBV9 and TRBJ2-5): DSGVTQTPKHLITATGQRVTLRCSPRSGDLSVYWYQQSLDQGLQFLIQYYNGEERAKGNILERFSAQQFPDLHSELNLSSLELGDSALYFCASSVGPEETQYFGPGTRLLVL.

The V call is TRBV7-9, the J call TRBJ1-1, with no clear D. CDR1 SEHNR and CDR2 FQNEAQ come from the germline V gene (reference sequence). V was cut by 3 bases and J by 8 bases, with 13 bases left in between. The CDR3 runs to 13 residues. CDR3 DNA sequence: TGTGCCAGCAGCTTTCAGGAATCAACGGAAGCTTTCTTT. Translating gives CASSFQESTEAFF.

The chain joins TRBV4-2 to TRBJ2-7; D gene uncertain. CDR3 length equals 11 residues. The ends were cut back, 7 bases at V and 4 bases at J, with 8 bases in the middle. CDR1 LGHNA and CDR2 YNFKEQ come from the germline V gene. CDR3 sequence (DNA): TGTGCCAGCATGGGTAGTTACGAGCAGTACTTC. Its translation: CASMGSYEQYF.

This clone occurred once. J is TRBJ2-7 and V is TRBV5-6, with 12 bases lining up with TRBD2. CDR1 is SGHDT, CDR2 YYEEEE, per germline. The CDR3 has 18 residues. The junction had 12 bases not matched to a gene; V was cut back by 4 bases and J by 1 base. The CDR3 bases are TGTGCCAGCAGCCCCCCTCCTAGCGGGAGGGCCTATTCCTACGAGCAGTACTTC. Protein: CASSPPPSGRAYSYEQYF.

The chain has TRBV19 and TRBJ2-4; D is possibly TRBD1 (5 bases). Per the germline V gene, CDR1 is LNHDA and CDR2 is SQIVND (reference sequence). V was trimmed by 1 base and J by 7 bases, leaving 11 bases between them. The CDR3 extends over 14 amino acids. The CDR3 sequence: CASSIAKGNNIQYF. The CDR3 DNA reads TGTGCCAGTAGTATAGCGAAGGGGAATAACATTCAGTACTTC.

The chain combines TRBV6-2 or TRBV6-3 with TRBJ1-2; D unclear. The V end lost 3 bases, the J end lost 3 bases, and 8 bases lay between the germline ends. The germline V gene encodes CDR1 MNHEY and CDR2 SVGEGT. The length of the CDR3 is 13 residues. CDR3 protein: CASSYHEDYGYTF. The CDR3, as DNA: TGTGCCAGCAGTTATCATGAGGACTATGGCTACACCTTC.

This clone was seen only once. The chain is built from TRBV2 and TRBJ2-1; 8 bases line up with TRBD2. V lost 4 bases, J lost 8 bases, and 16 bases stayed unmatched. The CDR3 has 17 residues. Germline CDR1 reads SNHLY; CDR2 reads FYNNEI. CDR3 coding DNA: TGTGCCAGCAGTGCGGTGGGGTCGGGAGGGTTCAACGATGAGCAGTTCTTC. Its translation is CASSAVGSGGFNDEQFF.

CDR3 nucleotides: TGTGCCAGCAGCTTGAGGGGCACCGGGGGCACAGATACGCAGTATTTT. Translation: CASSLRGTGGTDTQYF. The chain links TRBV5-6 to TRBJ2-3, with D possibly called TRBD1 or TRBD2 (5 bases each). The CDR3 runs 16 residues. V was pared by 1 base and J by 1 base, with 13 bases between. CDR1 SGHDT and CDR2 YYEEEE come from the germline V gene.

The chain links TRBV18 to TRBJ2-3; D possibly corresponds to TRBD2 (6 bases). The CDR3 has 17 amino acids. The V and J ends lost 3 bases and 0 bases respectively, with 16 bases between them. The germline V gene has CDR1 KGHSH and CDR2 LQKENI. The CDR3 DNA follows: TGTGCCAGCTCACCGCTTCACGGTGGAGGGAGCACAGATACGCAGTATTTT. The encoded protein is CASSPLHGGGSTDTQYF.

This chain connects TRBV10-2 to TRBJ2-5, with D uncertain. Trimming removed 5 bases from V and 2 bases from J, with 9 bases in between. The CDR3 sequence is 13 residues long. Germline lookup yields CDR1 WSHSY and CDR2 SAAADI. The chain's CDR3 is CASSKTLQETQYF. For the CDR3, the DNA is TGCGCCAGCAGTAAAACACTACAAGAGACCCAGTACTTC.

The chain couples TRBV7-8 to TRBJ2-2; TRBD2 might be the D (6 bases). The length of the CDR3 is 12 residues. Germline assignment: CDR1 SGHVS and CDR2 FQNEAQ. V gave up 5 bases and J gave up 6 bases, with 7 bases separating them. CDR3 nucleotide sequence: TGTGCCAGCAGCCGGAGGGCCGGGGAGCTGTTTTTT. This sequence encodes CASSRRAGELFF.

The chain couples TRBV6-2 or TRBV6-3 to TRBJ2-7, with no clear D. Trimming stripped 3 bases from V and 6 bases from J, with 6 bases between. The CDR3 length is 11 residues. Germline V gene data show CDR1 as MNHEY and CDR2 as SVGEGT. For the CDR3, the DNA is TGTGCCAGCAGTTATACGTCCGAGCAGTACTTC. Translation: CASSYTSEQYF.